The 22 T cell receptor beta chains presented below share a single source sample, sequenced in a study of CD8 T cells in ankylosing spondylitis. Their recognized antigens are unknown. General study points: Within ankylosing spondylitis blood, a TCR beta motif made up of roughly eight highly homologous variants appeared to be characteristic.

TCRdb itself ran the 5' RACE reads through MiXCR, one entry per CDR3 protein. This sample carries fewer than 400,000 distinct CDR3 sequences, under 8.5% of them seen once, and the ten largest clones take about 14%. The sequencing sample was made of blood, either unsorted or a sorted T cell fraction (not recorded which). Every receptor here comes from a male donor with ankylosing spondylitis.

This clonotype occurred many times. V and J are TRBV27 and TRBJ1-1; tentatively, D is TRBD1 (6 bases). The CDR3 has 17 residues. Germline V gene sequence: CDR1 MNHEY, CDR2 SMNVEV (reference sequence). The germline V and J ends were trimmed by 8 bases and 1 base, with 23 bases remaining between them. The CDR3: CASGPLPQGRSNTEAFF. In DNA, the CDR3 is TGTGCCAGCGGCCCGCTGCCACAGGGCAGGTCGAACACTGAAGCTTTCTTT.

This clonotype was observed many times. The V gene is TRBV3-1, the J gene TRBJ2-2; 9 nucleotides agree with TRBD1. V was clipped by 4 bases and J by 1 base; unmatched bases: 10. Germline lookup yields CDR1 LGHDT and CDR2 YNNKEL (reference sequence). The CDR3 totals 18 residues. DNA of the CDR3: TGTGCCAGCAGCCCTCGAAACAGGGGGCTTTGGAACACCGGGGAGCTGTTTTTT. The encoded protein is CASSPRNRGLWNTGELFF.

This clonotype was observed a few times. V usage is TRBV28 and J usage is TRBJ2-3, with D possibly matching TRBD2 (6 bases). The CDR3 sequence is 16 residues long. Trimming took off 2 bases at V and 1 base at J, with 13 bases between the two ends. Germline V CDR1 and CDR2: MDHEN, SYDVKM. This chain's CDR3 is CASSLSGGWGTDTQYF. CDR3 coding DNA: TGTGCCAGCAGTTTAAGTGGAGGGTGGGGCACAGATACGCAGTATTTT.

Only a few counts were recorded for this clonotype. This chain joins TRBV30 and TRBJ2-3; TRBD2 matches 9 bases. The CDR3 contains 14 residues. Germline V gives CDR1 GTSNPN, CDR2 SVGIG (reference sequence). The J segment lost 3 bases and the V segment lost 2 bases, leaving 3 bases of the junction unmatched. The CDR3 sequence: CAWSRLAGTDTQYF. In nucleotides, the CDR3 is TGTGCCTGGAGTAGGCTAGCGGGAACAGATACGCAGTATTTT.

Ten or more counts support this clonotype. The chain joins TRBV7-9 to TRBJ2-7; no clear D gene. The CDR3 runs 9 residues. The V end lost 8 bases, the J end lost 3 bases, and 2 bases lay between the germline ends. Germline CDR1 and CDR2: SEHNR and FQNEAQ (reference sequence). The CDR3 nucleotides are TGTGCCAGCGGCTACGAGCAGTACTTC. This codes for CASGYEQYF.

The chain recombines TRBV19 with TRBJ1-3; no clear D gene. The CDR3 runs 13 residues. Between the trimmed V and J ends, which lost 7 bases and 0 bases, there was a span of 7 bases. Germline CDR1 reads LNHDA; CDR2 reads SQIVND (reference sequence). CDR3: CASTSISGNTIYF. The CDR3 nucleotides are TGTGCCAGTACCTCCATCTCTGGAAACACCATATATTTT.

CDR3 loop: CASNLAGTSGEQYF. CDR3 bases: TGTGCCAGCAACCTCGCCGGGACTAGCGGCGAGCAGTACTTC. The chain joins TRBV12-3 or TRBV12-4 to TRBJ2-7, with 11 bases matching TRBD2. Trimming took 7 bases from V and 6 from J; bases not matched to a gene: 8. This CDR3 has 14 residues.

This clonotype came up many times. The genes are TRBV12-3 or TRBV12-4 and TRBJ2-1; tentatively, D is TRBD1 or TRBD2 (5 bases each). This CDR3 region has 14 residues. The V gene lost 1 base and the J gene lost 5 bases, with 9 bases spanning the gap. The CDR3 sequence is CASSLELGDNEQFF. For the CDR3, the DNA is TGTGCCAGCAGTTTAGAATTGGGGGACAATGAGCAGTTCTTC.

The chain recombines TRBV7-3 with TRBJ2-1, with 10 bases matching TRBD1. The V segment lost 5 bases and the J segment 6 bases; nucleotides outside the gene matches: 13. The CDR3 covers 17 residues. Germline loops: CDR1 SGHTA, CDR2 FQGTGA. In nucleotides, the CDR3 is TGTGCCAGCAGCGCGCTACCTCCGGGACAGGGGATCAATGAGCAGTTCTTC. Translation gives CASSALPPGQGINEQFF.

The chain links TRBV4-1 to TRBJ2-3, with 7 positions matching TRBD2. This CDR3 contains 15 residues. Germline V gene sequence: CDR1 MGHRA, CDR2 YSYEKL. After removal of 1 base from V and 4 bases from J, the junction contained 5 bases not matched to a gene. For the CDR3, the DNA is TGCGCCAGCAGCCAAGTGGCGGGAGTGGCAGATACGCAGTATTTT. It codes for CASSQVAGVADTQYF.

V and J are TRBV7-2 and TRBJ2-2; TRBD2 is a possible D gene (6 bases). The germline V gene has CDR1 SGHTA and CDR2 FQGNSA. V was cut by 5 bases and J by 1 base, with 14 bases left in between. The CDR3 extends over 16 amino acids. DNA of the CDR3: TGTGCCAGCAGCCCTTCTCAGGGACTGAACACCGGGGAGCTGTTTTTT. As protein: CASSPSQGLNTGELFF.

V and J are TRBV12-3 or TRBV12-4 and TRBJ1-2; 9 bases map to TRBD1. This CDR3 region has 14 residues. The ends lost 5 bases at V and 3 bases at J; junction bases unmatched: 4. Here the CDR3 reads CASSPGQGYYGYTF. CDR3 bases: TGTGCCAGCAGTCCGGGACAGGGATACTATGGCTACACCTTC.

CDR3 bases: TGCAGCGCTTCGATGGTAGGGGAAAAACTGTTTTTT. Its protein product is CSASMVGEKLFF. The V call is TRBV29-1, the J call TRBJ1-4; D unresolved. Germline V gene data show CDR1 as SQVTM and CDR2 as ANQGSEA. The CDR3 covers 12 residues. Trimming cost V 7 bases and J 8 bases, with 14 bases left between them.

The chain recombines TRBV28 with TRBJ2-7; weak D call: TRBD1 (7 bases). Trimming removed 7 bases from V and 4 bases from J, with 17 bases in between. Germline loops: CDR1 MDHEN, CDR2 SYDVKM. The CDR3 sequence is 14 residues long. Here the CDR3 DNA reads TGTGCCAGCACCATGGGGGGACAGACTTACGAGCAGTACTTC. It yields the protein CASTMGGQTYEQYF.

This rearrangement joins TRBV5-1 to TRBJ1-6, with 8 positions matching TRBD1. Germline V gives CDR1 SGHRS, CDR2 YFSETQ. The CDR3 runs 18 residues. Losses at the gene ends were 3 bases for V and 0 bases for J; bases not matched to a gene: 8. CDR3: CASSSGQELPSYNSPLHF. Here the CDR3 DNA reads TGCGCCAGCAGCTCGGGACAGGAATTACCCTCCTATAATTCACCCCTCCACTTT.

The V gene is TRBV29-1, the J gene TRBJ2-7; D gene uncertain. V lost 0 bases and J 4 bases, leaving 7 bases between the germline ends. This CDR3 is built from 12 residues. The germline CDR1 and CDR2 sequences are SQVTM and ANQGSEA. Written as DNA, the CDR3 is TGCAGCGTTGAAGAGCATCCGTACGAGCAGTACTTC. Protein: CSVEEHPYEQYF.

This clonotype was picked up a small number of times. The chain is built from TRBV7-6 and TRBJ2-1, with TRBD1 matching over 9 bases. The CDR3 extends over 15 amino acids. Germline CDR1 reads SGHVS; CDR2 reads FNYEAQ. V gave up 3 bases and J gave up 3 bases; unmatched junction bases: 3. For the CDR3, the DNA is TGTGCCAGCAGCTTTCGACAGGGGGACTACAATGAGCAGTTCTTC. It is translated as CASSFRQGDYNEQFF.

This clonotype has only a few counts. The V gene is TRBV15, the J gene TRBJ2-1; 7 bases line up with TRBD1. This CDR3 comprises 16 residues. The V gene end was trimmed by 0 bases and the J gene end by 2 bases; junction bases not matched to a gene: 4. Germline V lookup: CDR1 LNHNV, CDR2 YYDKDF (reference sequence). CDR3 residues: CATSRETGTTYNEQFF. CDR3 nucleotide sequence: TGTGCCACCAGCAGAGAGACAGGGACCACCTACAATGAGCAGTTCTTC.

This clonotype has ten or more counts. V usage is TRBV27 and J usage is TRBJ2-2; no reliable D call. The CDR3 runs to 16 residues. V lost 0 bases and J 1 base, leaving 9 bases between the germline ends. Germline V gene lookup returns CDR1 MNHEY and CDR2 SMNVEV (reference sequence). CDR3 DNA sequence: TGTGCCAGCAGTTTATCAGCCAGGTTGAACACCGGGGAGCTGTTTTTT. Translation: CASSLSARLNTGELFF.

This clonotype was seen once. The chain links TRBV3-1 to TRBJ1-2, with 7 bases that match TRBD1. There are 14 residues in the CDR3. Germline assignment: CDR1 LGHDT and CDR2 YNNKEL (reference sequence). The V segment lost 2 bases and the J segment 8 bases; nucleotides outside the gene matches: 8. For the CDR3, the DNA is TGTGCCAGCAGCCAAATCCATACAGGGGCCGGCTACACCTTC. Its translation: CASSQIHTGAGYTF.

This clonotype was picked up a small number of times. The chain employs TRBV20-1 and TRBJ1-6, with TRBD1 matching 7 bases. This CDR3 has 15 residues. Germline values: CDR1 DFQATT, CDR2 SNEGSKA (reference sequence). The trim removed 6 bases at V and 6 bases at J, leaving 11 bases unmatched. CDR3 loop: CSAPTGFTFNSPLHF. The CDR3 DNA is TGCAGTGCCCCGACAGGGTTTACTTTTAATTCACCCCTCCACTTT.

The V and J genes are TRBV10-2 and TRBJ2-7; D is possibly TRBD1 (7 bases). Trimming took 6 bases from V and 5 from J, leaving 20 bases between them. CDR3 length equals 15 residues. The germline V gene has CDR1 WSHSY and CDR2 SAAADI. Written as DNA, the CDR3 is TGCGCCAGCAGGGCCCATGGCCAGGGGGGTCACGAGCAGTACTTC. This translates into CASRAHGQGGHEQYF.